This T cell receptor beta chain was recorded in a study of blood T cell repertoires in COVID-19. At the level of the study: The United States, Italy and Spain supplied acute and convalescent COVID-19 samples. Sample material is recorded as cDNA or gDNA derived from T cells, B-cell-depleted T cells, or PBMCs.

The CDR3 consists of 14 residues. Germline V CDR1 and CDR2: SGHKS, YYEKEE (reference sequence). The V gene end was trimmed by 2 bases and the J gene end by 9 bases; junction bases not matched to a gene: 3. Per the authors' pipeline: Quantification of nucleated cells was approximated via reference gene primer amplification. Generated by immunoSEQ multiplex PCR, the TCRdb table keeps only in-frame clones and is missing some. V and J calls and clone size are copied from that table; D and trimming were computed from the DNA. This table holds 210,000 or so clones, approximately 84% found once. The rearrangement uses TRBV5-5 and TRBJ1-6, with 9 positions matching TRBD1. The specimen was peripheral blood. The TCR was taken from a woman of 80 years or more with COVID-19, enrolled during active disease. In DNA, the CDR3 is TGTGCCAGCAGCTTAGAGGGACAGGGTTCACCCCTCCACTTT. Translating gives CASSLEGQGSPLHF.